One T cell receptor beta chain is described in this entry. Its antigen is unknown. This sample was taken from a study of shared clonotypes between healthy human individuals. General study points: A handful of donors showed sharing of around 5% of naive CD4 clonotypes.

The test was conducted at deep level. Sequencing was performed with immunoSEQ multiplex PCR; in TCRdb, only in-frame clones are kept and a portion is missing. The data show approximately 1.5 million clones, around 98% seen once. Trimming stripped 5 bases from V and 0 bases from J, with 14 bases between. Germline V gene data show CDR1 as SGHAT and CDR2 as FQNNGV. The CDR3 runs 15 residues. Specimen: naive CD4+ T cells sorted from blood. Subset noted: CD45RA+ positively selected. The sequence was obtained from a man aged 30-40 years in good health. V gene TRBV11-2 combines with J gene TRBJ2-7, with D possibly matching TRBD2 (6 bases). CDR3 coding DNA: TGTGCCAGCAGCCCTAGTAGCGGAGTCTCCTACGAGCAGTACTTC. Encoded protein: CASSPSSGVSYEQYF.